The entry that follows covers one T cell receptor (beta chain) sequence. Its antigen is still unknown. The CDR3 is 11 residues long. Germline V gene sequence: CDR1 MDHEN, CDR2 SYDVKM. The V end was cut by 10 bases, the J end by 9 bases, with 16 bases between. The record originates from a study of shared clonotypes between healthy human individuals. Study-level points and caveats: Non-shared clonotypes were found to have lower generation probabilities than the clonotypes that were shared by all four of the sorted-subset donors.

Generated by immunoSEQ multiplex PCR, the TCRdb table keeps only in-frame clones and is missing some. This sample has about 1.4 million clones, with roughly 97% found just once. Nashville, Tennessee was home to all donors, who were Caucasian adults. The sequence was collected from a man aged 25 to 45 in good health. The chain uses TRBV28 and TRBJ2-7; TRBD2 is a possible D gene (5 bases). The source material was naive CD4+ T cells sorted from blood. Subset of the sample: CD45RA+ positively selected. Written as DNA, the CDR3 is TGTGCCACCGCCGAGGGTTGGGGGCAGTACTTC. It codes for CATAEGWGQYF.